This TCR beta chain was captured in a study of blood T cell repertoires in COVID-19. Overall study context: PBMCs, B-cell-depleted T cells, or T cells were the source of the cDNA or gDNA that made up the material.

The CDR3 has 14 amino acids. V gave up 5 bases and J gave up 7 bases; unmatched junction bases: 7. CDR1 and CDR2 (germline): MNHEY, SVGAGI. In the study's own analysis: Estimation of nucleated cell counts was performed using reference gene primer amplification. Data came from immunoSEQ multiplex PCR; TCRdb stores just in-frame clones and leaves some out. The V and J calls and clone size were taken over from that table, and D and trimming were inferred from the DNA. The sample lists 100,000 to 150,000 clones, about 80% seen once, with 12% in the top ten. The source is a man aged 60-69 years with acute or convalescent COVID-19. The chain joins TRBV6-5 to TRBJ2-5; TRBD2 matches 10 bases. The material sequenced was peripheral blood. The CDR3 nucleotides read TGTGCCAGCAGTCGCACTAGCGGGAAAGTGACCCAGTACTTC. It encodes CASSRTSGKVTQYF.